This is a list of T cell receptor beta chains from one sample in a study of blood T cell repertoires in COVID-19. Profiled with immunoSEQ multiplex PCR; TCRdb holds only in-frame clones, not every one. The sample has under 200,000 clones, about 88% seen once. The sequenced sample consisted of peripheral blood. The source is a woman aged 45-65 years with COVID-19, enrolled during active disease. Each CDR3 is given with its conserved first and last residue. The D gene is left open where the match is weak. Size is omitted from some rows. Given values are once, few, many or a class for expanded clones.

TRBV18	TRBD1	TRBJ1-6	NA	TGTGCCAGCTCTCCGGACAGGGTCTCTTCACCCCTCCACTTT	CASSPDRVSSPLHF
TRBV30	NA	TRBJ1-6	few	TGTGCCCTCCGGGACATCAATTCACCCCTCCACTTT	CALRDINSPLHF
TRBV28	NA	TRBJ1-1	NA	TGTGCCAGCAGTTTTTGGGCGCGGGACACTGAAGCTTTCTTT	CASSFWARDTEAFF
TRBV19	TRBD1	TRBJ1-2	NA	TGTGCCAGTAGTAACCACAGGGGACCCCTCTATGGCTACACCTTC	CASSNHRGPLYGYTF
TRBV6-1	TRBD1	TRBJ2-1	NA	TGTGCCAGCAGTGATCCCGGGACAGGGACCTACAATGAGCAGTTCTTC	CASSDPGTGTYNEQFF
TRBV6-5	TRBD2	TRBJ2-5	NA	TGTGCCAGCAGTTCCTTAGCGGGGGGGGGAGAGACCCAGTACTTC	CASSSLAGGGETQYF
TRBV19	TRBD2	TRBJ2-1	NA	TGTGCCAGTAGTATAGGACGGGGGGGCCGGGGCAATGAGCAGTTCTTC	CASSIGRGGRGNEQFF
TRBV28	NA	TRBJ1-5	NA	TGTGCCAGCAGTTTGCAGGGTGGAAGTCAGCCCCAGCATTTT	CASSLQGGSQPQHF
TRBV5-5	TRBD1	TRBJ1-4	NA	TGTGCCAGCAGCCGCGGGACAGCTAATGAAAAACTGTTTTTT	CASSRGTANEKLFF
TRBV5-4	NA	TRBJ1-5	NA	TGTGCCAGCAGCTTGGATCCAATCAATCAGCCCCAGCATTTT	CASSLDPINQPQHF
TRBV5-1	TRBD1	TRBJ1-4	NA	TGCGCCAGCAGCTTCAGGGGGATTGACGAAAAACTGTTTTTT	CASSFRGIDEKLFF
TRBV3-1/TRBV3-2	NA	TRBJ2-3	NA	TGTGCCAGCAGACGGACTAGCACAGATACGCAGTATTTT	CASRRTSTDTQYF
TRBV7-9	NA	TRBJ1-6	NA	TGTGCCAGCAGCCCCCGCGGATCAACGGGGTCCTATAATTCACCCCTCCACTTT	CASSPRGSTGSYNSPLHF
TRBV19	NA	TRBJ1-1	NA	TGTGCCAGTAGCCTCCCGGGTGGTGAAGCTTTCTTT	CASSLPGGEAFF
TRBV27	NA	TRBJ1-5	NA	TGTGCCAGCAGTTCCTTTCAGGGTAGGGATCAGCCCCAGCATTTT	CASSSFQGRDQPQHF
TRBV27	TRBD2	TRBJ2-3	NA	TGTGCCAGCAGCCCTTGGACTAGCGGGGGCACAGATACGCAGTATTTT	CASSPWTSGGTDTQYF
TRBV5-1	NA	TRBJ2-5	NA	TGCGCCAGCAGCTTGGGGCGGGGGCCCGCCACAGAGACCCAGTACTTC	CASSLGRGPATETQYF